The 16 T cell receptor beta chains given below trace back to one sample, sequenced in a study of blood T cell repertoires in COVID-19. Repertoires were generated with immunoSEQ multiplex PCR, while TCRdb's copy carries only in-frame clones and drops some. The data contain about 360,000 clones, approximately 85% of them seen just once; the ten biggest clones take up 2% to 2.5%. Sequencing was performed on PBMCs or T cells enriched from blood (not recorded which). The receptors shown here come from a woman aged 35 to 49 with acute COVID-19.

V is TRBV24-1 and J is TRBJ2-3; tentative D call: TRBD2 (6 bases). Germline CDR1 and CDR2: KGHDR and SFDVKD. The CDR3 runs 14 residues. V was shortened by 5 bases and J by 3 bases, with 11 bases between the two germline ends. DNA for the CDR3: TGTGCCACCAGTGCCCGGGACTCAACAGATACGCAGTATTTT. This codes for CATSARDSTDTQYF.

This rearrangement joins TRBV2 to TRBJ2-3; D unclear. The CDR3 has 14 residues. V shed 6 bases and J shed 3 bases, with 13 bases lying between them. Germline loops: CDR1 SNHLY, CDR2 FYNNEI. CDR3 in DNA: TGTGCCAGCAGCCTTTCTGAGGCGACAGATACGCAGTATTTT. Its translation: CASSLSEATDTQYF.

The CDR3 region is CASSRTGATSNSPLHF. In DNA form, the CDR3 reads TGTGCCAGCAGCCGGACAGGGGCGACCTCTAATTCACCCCTCCACTTT. J is TRBJ1-6 and V is TRBV9; TRBD1 agrees at 9 bases. Trimming at V came to 4 bases and at J to 6 bases, leaving 8 bases not matched to a gene. Germline assignment: CDR1 SGDLS and CDR2 YYNGEE. The CDR3 loop spans 16 amino acids.

Concerning this clone: The same CDR3 is also encoded by other DNA sequences in this sample. This sequence joins TRBV6-5 and TRBJ2-7; D gene uncertain. The germline V gene encodes CDR1 MNHEY and CDR2 SVGAGI. This CDR3 spans 13 amino acids. Trimming took 0 bases from V and 0 from J, leaving 3 bases between them. The CDR3 is CASSYSSSYEQYF. Here the CDR3 DNA reads TGTGCCAGCAGTTACTCTAGCTCCTACGAGCAGTACTTC.

The CDR3 region has the DNA TGTGCCACCAGCAGAGGGGCAGTCTATGGCTACACCTTC. Translated, it gives CATSRGAVYGYTF. The genes are TRBV15 and TRBJ1-2; no clear D. Deletions cut 1 base from V and 4 bases from J, with 7 bases between. CDR3 length: 13 amino acids. Looked up from germline, CDR1 is LNHNV and CDR2 is YYDKDF (reference sequence).

The chain joins TRBV29-1 to TRBJ2-3; D is ambiguous. The V end was cut by 8 bases, the J end by 2 bases, with 14 bases between. This CDR3 comprises 13 residues. Germline V CDR1 and CDR2: SQVTM, ANQGSEA. DNA for the CDR3: TGCAGCAACTCGCCACAGTCCACAGATACGCAGTATTTT. Translating gives CSNSPQSTDTQYF.

The CDR3 region has the DNA TGCGCCAGCAGCTTGGCGGCAGGGGGTGGCTACACCTTC. As protein: CASSLAAGGGYTF. The chain couples TRBV5-1 to TRBJ1-2; 7 nucleotides align to TRBD1. The germline gives CDR1 SGHRS, CDR2 YFSETQ. This CDR3 is 13 amino acids long. V was clipped by 0 bases and J by 7 bases; unmatched bases: 3.

V gene TRBV5-1 combines with J gene TRBJ2-2, with D uncertain. CDR1 is SGHRS and CDR2 is YFSETQ in the germline V gene. The ends were cut back, 4 bases at V and 8 bases at J, with 12 bases in the middle. The CDR3 is 13 amino acids. CDR3 region: CASSVPLNGELFF. The CDR3 coding sequence is TGCGCCAGCAGCGTTCCACTTAATGGGGAGCTGTTTTTT.

The chain uses TRBV4-1 and TRBJ2-3, with D uncertain. The CDR3 loop spans 18 amino acids. Per the germline V gene, CDR1 is MGHRA and CDR2 is YSYEKL. V lost 0 bases and J lost 0, with 16 bases in between. CDR3 protein: CASSQDLGDASSTDTQYF. CDR3 nucleotide sequence: TGCGCCAGCAGCCAAGATCTGGGCGACGCATCTAGCACAGATACGCAGTATTTT.

The V and J genes are TRBV7-9 and TRBJ1-1; 7 bases are a match to TRBD1. This CDR3 is 14 amino acids long. Losses at the gene ends were 5 bases for V and 5 bases for J; bases not matched to a gene: 8. The germline CDR1 and CDR2 sequences are SEHNR and FQNEAQ (reference sequence). The CDR3 spells CASSKDRPGTEAFF. CDR3 bases: TGTGCCAGCAGCAAGGACAGGCCGGGGACTGAAGCTTTCTTT. Combining the CDR3 with reference TRBV7-9 and TRBJ1-1 gives the whole variable domain DTGVSQNPRHKITKRGQNVTFRCDPISEHNRLYWYRQTLGQGPEFLTYFQNEAQLEKSRLLSDRFSAERPKGSFSTLEIQRTEQGDSAMYLCASSKDRPGTEAFFGQGTRLTVV.

This clone occurred a few times. This chain connects TRBV29-1 to TRBJ2-1; 11 nucleotides align to TRBD1. V was pared by 4 bases and J by 4 bases, with 0 bases of the junction left unmatched. CDR1 is SQVTM, CDR2 ANQGSEA, per germline. This CDR3 is 13 amino acids long. Here the CDR3 DNA reads TGCAGCGTTGGGGACAGGGGGTACAATGAGCAGTTCTTC. Translating it yields CSVGDRGYNEQFF.

This clone has a handful of counts. The genes are TRBV21-1 and TRBJ1-6; the table's TRBD1 call for D was not verified on the DNA. TRBV21-1 is a pseudogene segment. This CDR3 has 22 amino acids. The CDR3 DNA reads as TGTGCCAGCAGCACCCAAGAGAGGGAAAAAGACAGGGCTAGGTCCTATAATTCACCCCTCCACTTT. As protein: CASSTQEREKDRARSYNSPLHF.

This clone was counted a single time. The J gene is TRBJ2-6, the V gene TRBV7-9, with 7 positions matching TRBD2. The V segment lost 10 bases and the J segment 4 bases; nucleotides outside the gene matches: 16. The germline gives CDR1 SEHNR, CDR2 FQNEAQ (reference sequence). The CDR3 runs 17 residues. The CDR3 bases are TGTGCCACCCCGCCCCGGGGGGTTGTAAGGGGGGCCAACGTCCTGACTTTC. It translates to CATPPRGVVRGANVLTF.

The chain has TRBV5-1 and TRBJ1-2; TRBD1 matches at 9 bases. CDR1 is SGHRS and CDR2 is YFSETQ in the germline V gene. The CDR3 sequence is 14 residues long. Germline trimming cut 1 base from V and 8 bases from J; bases unmatched to any gene: 6. The CDR3 sequence: CASSLIQGAGGYTF. The CDR3 nucleotides are TGCGCCAGCAGCTTGATACAGGGGGCCGGCGGCTACACCTTC.

As for this clone: The same CDR3 is also encoded by other DNA sequences in this sample. This chain links TRBV6-5 with TRBJ2-7, with 10 positions matching TRBD1. Trimming cost V 2 bases and J 2 bases; bases outside gene matches: 3. CDR3 length: 15 residues. The germline V gene encodes CDR1 MNHEY and CDR2 SVGAGI. This CDR3 is CASSYRDRGPYEQYF. In DNA form, the CDR3 reads TGTGCCAGCAGTTACCGGGACAGGGGCCCCTACGAGCAGTACTTC.

The chain is built from TRBV19 and TRBJ2-6; D unclear. From germline, CDR1 is LNHDA and CDR2 SQIVND (reference sequence). V dropped 5 bases and J dropped 0 bases, with 20 bases sitting between them. CDR3 length: 19 residues. The CDR3 is CASSPQPGQPLSGANVLTF. The CDR3 region has the DNA TGTGCCAGTAGTCCGCAACCTGGCCAACCCCTCTCTGGGGCCAACGTCCTGACTTTC.